Described below is a single TCR beta chain sequence and its context. The target of this receptor is not known. The input lacks base qualities; no much larger clone sits a single base away. CD8 naive samples consisted of CD45RO-negative cells that were positively selected for CCR7, yielding a CD45RA+CCR7+ population without TemRA cells. The donors were healthy, HIV-negative adults who had no recently reported acute infections or vaccinations. Every donor was a Caucasian adult living in Nashville, Tennessee, USA. Blood was collected by leukapheresis, and PBMCs were isolated by Ficoll-Histopaque density gradient centrifugation and then cryopreserved in liquid nitrogen vapor phase. Purity and quantity of every magnetically sorted T cell population were checked by analytical flow cytometry. Each sorted fraction had its genomic DNA isolated and then quantified by UV absorbance on a Nanodrop 2000c. Using the deep immunoSEQ assay, TCR CDR3 regions were amplified from genomic DNA by multiplex PCR. Extracted genomic DNA from each cell subset was distributed evenly across all wells of several immunoSEQ 96-well plates, and each plate was treated as a replicate. For sorted subsets, approximately 200 ng of genomic DNA, equivalent to some 30,000 T cell genomes, went into each replicate PCR. Purified libraries were quantified with a Qubit 3.0 fluorometer, sized on a Bioanalyzer 2100, and re-quantified with the KAPA Library Quantification kit. Every immunoSEQ 96-well plate was sequenced on a dedicated single-read 150-cycle Illumina NextSeq 550 flow cell. The study's own analysis went as follows. Because the immunoSEQ output held only junctional sequences and lacked quality scores, the filtering could not match the filtering applied to full-length reads. Sequences were annotated with PyIR, a Python wrapper for IgBLAST v1.9, and V/J genes and CDR3 were assigned using IMGT germline references. Reads were filtered out if the reads had weak V/J assignments (E-value above 1e-6), no CDR3, stop codons, out-of-frame junctions, or ambiguous translated residues. V3J clonotypes were defined by identical inferred V gene, J gene, and CDR3 amino acid sequence. Percentage overlap between repertoires was computed as shared unique clonotypes divided by the size of the smaller repertoire. Richness of each repertoire was evaluated using RTK rarefaction, the Chao1 estimator, and Recon v2.1 estimates of unobserved clonotypes. Generation probabilities for all TCRbeta clonotypes obtained by the gDNA method from a few donors were computed using OLGA. TCRdb stores this immuneACCESS table with in-frame sequences only. Part of the clones is absent; in the studies checked, under half of the shortfall reflects unresolved V genes, and no reason is known for the rest. The V and J calls and clone size come from that table; D and trimming were worked out from the DNA. The table for this sample lists some 2.1 million clones; about 95% of them were counted only once. The biggest ten clones account for about 1.1% of the sample.

The data originate from a study of shared clonotypes between healthy human individuals (TCRdb year 2020). Concerning the study at large: Three men and two women, aged 18 to 49 years, made up the cohort. For each donor, CD4 naive and CD4 memory were each given three plates, CD8 naive was given two plates, and CD8 memory was given one plate. The study deeply sequenced blood TCR repertoires of five healthy adults to estimate repertoire size and the extent of clonotype sharing between individuals. To increase sequencing depth and limit assay-specific biases, different laboratories used diverse techniques to prepare libraries and sequence TCR repertoires. Per donor, leukapheresis produced somewhere between about 0.94 and 9 billion PBMCs. Broader findings and caveats from the paper: Higher generation probabilities were observed for clonotypes shared by all four sorted-subset donors than for non-shared clonotypes. Incomplete sequencing was indicated by rarefaction of sorted-subset datasets, despite the large sequencing depth. Roughly 5% of naive CD4, 3.5% of naive CD8, 2.3% of memory CD4, and 0.35% to 0.5% of memory CD8 clonotypes were shared across several donors. Only blood was sampled, and tissue TCR repertoires likely differ from those in blood. Because the study included a small number of donors, the genetic and exposure-history diversity represented was limited. Estimated clonotype richness was generally larger for naive than for memory subsets. Pairwise subsampling indicated that sequencing depth was expected to affect the degree of clonotype sharing among donors.

From a lookup of the germline V gene, CDR1 and CDR2 are SGHTA and FQGNSA. The trim is 2 bases for V and 0 bases for J, with a gap of 8 bases between the germline ends. The CDR3 numbers 16 residues from cysteine through phenylalanine. The entry retains the CDR3 DNA only, 48 bases that are in frame from base 1. The material sequenced was naive CD8+ T cells sorted from blood. The meaning of the sample's cell subset or site label: CD45RA+CCR7+. This TCR was sampled from a man aged 18 to 30 in good health. The chain was built from TRBV7-2 and TRBJ1-6; confidence is insufficient to name the D gene. The DNA reads TGTGCCAGCAGCTTACGAGTGAGCTCCTATAATTCACCCCTCCACTTT. It is translated as CASSLRVSSYNSPLHF.